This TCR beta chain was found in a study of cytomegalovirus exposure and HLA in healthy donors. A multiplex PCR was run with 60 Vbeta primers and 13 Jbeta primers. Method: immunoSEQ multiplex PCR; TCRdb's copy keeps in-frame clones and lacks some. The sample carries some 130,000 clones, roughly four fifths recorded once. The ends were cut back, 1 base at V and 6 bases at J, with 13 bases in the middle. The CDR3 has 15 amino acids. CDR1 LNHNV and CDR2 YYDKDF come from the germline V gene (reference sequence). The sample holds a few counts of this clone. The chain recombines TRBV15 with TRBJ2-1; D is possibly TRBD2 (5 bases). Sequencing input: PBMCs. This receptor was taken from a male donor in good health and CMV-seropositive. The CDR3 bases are TGTGCCACCAGCAGAGCCCGGGAAAAATTCAATGAGCAGTTCTTC. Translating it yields CATSRAREKFNEQFF.